This T cell receptor beta chain was retrieved from a study of blood T cell repertoires in COVID-19. The method was immunoSEQ multiplex PCR; TCRdb's version includes in-frame clones alone and lacks a portion of them. The table includes about 150,000 clones, approximately 80% detected once. Germline V gene sequence: CDR1 LNHDA, CDR2 SQIVND (reference sequence). This CDR3 is 14 amino acids long. The junction had 10 bases not matched to a gene; V was cut back by 11 bases and J by 7 bases. The receptor comes from a man aged 65-85 years who had been exposed to COVID-19. V gene TRBV19 combines with J gene TRBJ1-4, with 10 bases lining up with TRBD1. Sequences were obtained from PBMCs or T cells enriched from blood (not recorded which). CDR3 sequence reads: CAVGDRGRAEKLFF. CDR3 nucleotides: TGTGCCGTAGGAGACAGGGGGCGAGCTGAAAAACTGTTTTTT.